The 30 T cell receptor beta chains presented below share a single source sample, sequenced in a study of T cells in Graves' hyperthyroidism and ophthalmopathy. The TCR beta CDR3 regions underwent amplification using RNA transcripts as the source. The HTBI set primed first-round TCR CDR3 RT-PCR. TCRdb recomputed calls from the multiplex PCR reads with MiXCR, one row per CDR3 protein. The sample lists 400,000 or so distinct CDR3 sequences, roughly 15% occurring once. Specimen: blood. The receptor source for this set is a woman aged 25-40 years with Graves' ophthalmopathy.

Concerning this clonotype itself: A much larger clone is a single base away; this may be a read error. The chain carries TRBV5-1 and TRBJ1-2, with D perhaps matching TRBD1 (5 bases). The CDR3 loop spans 13 amino acids. The germline gives CDR1 SGHRS, CDR2 YFSETQ. V lost 3 bases, J lost 4 bases, and 10 bases lay in between. Here the CDR3 DNA reads TGCGCCAGCAGCTCGGCCAGGGCCTATGGCTACACCTTC. It codes for CASSSARAYGYTF.

The sample holds many counts of this clonotype. V gene TRBV20-1 combines with J gene TRBJ1-2; the D is unclear. Trimming left V 5 bases short and J 2 bases short, with 15 bases between. Germline V gene sequence: CDR1 DFQATT, CDR2 SNEGSKA (reference sequence). This CDR3 region has 14 residues. The CDR3 sequence: CSAPTRGNNYGYTF. The CDR3 nucleotides are TGCAGTGCTCCTACTCGCGGGAACAACTATGGCTACACCTTC.

This clonotype was recorded many times. V gene TRBV5-1 combines with J gene TRBJ2-1; TRBD2 might be the D (6 bases). This CDR3 has 16 residues. Germline V gene data show CDR1 as SGHRS and CDR2 as YFSETQ. Trimming cost V 2 bases and J 0 bases, with 12 bases left between them. CDR3 in amino acids: CASSFVSGGSYNEQFF. In DNA, the CDR3 is TGCGCCAGCAGCTTCGTTTCCGGGGGCTCCTACAATGAGCAGTTCTTC.

This clonotype was counted many times. The V call is TRBV6-1, the J call TRBJ1-2, with no clear D. Trimming stripped 1 base from V and 8 bases from J, with 11 bases between. Germline-derived CDR1 and CDR2 are MNHNS and SASEGT. The CDR3 length is 13 residues. The CDR3 DNA is TGTGCCAGCAGTGAAGATCGGAAGTTAGGCTACACCTTC. This sequence encodes CASSEDRKLGYTF.

This clonotype came up many times. This chain uses TRBV20-1 with TRBJ1-5, with a weak D call TRBD1 (6 bases). CDR1 DFQATT and CDR2 SNEGSKA come from the germline V gene (reference sequence). V lost 2 bases and J lost 3, with 14 bases in between. This CDR3 comprises 15 residues. The CDR3 sequence: CSARTGRGINQPQHF. In nucleotides, the CDR3 is TGCAGTGCTAGAACGGGAAGGGGGATCAATCAGCCCCAGCATTTT.

This clonotype was seen ten or more times. The chain links TRBV20-1 to TRBJ1-5, with 7 bases matching TRBD1. The V gene end was trimmed by 4 bases and the J gene end by 1 base; junction bases not matched to a gene: 13. Germline V CDR1 and CDR2: DFQATT, SNEGSKA (reference sequence). CDR3 length: 17 residues. CDR3 region: CSAKDREKVLSNQPQHF. In nucleotides, the CDR3 is TGCAGTGCTAAAGACAGGGAGAAGGTCTTGAGCAATCAGCCCCAGCATTTT.

The CDR3 nucleotides are TGTGCCAGCAGAGGGACAGCTTACTATGGCTACACCTTC. It encodes CASRGTAYYGYTF. The gene calls are TRBV6-1 and TRBJ1-2; 7 nucleotides match TRBD1. In germline, CDR1 is MNHNS, CDR2 SASEGT. CDR3 length equals 13 residues. The V segment lost 6 bases and the J segment 3 bases; nucleotides outside the gene matches: 4.

The chain carries TRBV24-1 and TRBJ2-1, with D unclear. The CDR3 loop spans 15 amino acids. Trimming cost V 7 bases and J 6 bases, with 18 bases left between them. Germline CDR1 is KGHDR and CDR2 is SFDVKD. The CDR3 DNA is TGTGCCACCAGAGCATCTCCCGCGAGGTTCAATGAGCAGTTCTTC. Translating gives CATRASPARFNEQFF.

This clonotype was seen a few times. The CDR3 reads CASSLHRGGDEQFF. The CDR3 DNA reads as TGTGCCAGCAGCCTCCACAGGGGGGGGGATGAGCAGTTCTTC. The chain joins TRBV7-3 to TRBJ2-1; D is perhaps TRBD1 (8 bases). Germline loops: CDR1 SGHTA, CDR2 FQGTGA. Trimming cost V 5 bases and J 8 bases, with 16 bases left between them. The CDR3 length is 14 residues.

This clonotype came up many times. This chain joins TRBV20-1 and TRBJ2-7, with D perhaps TRBD2 (6 bases). This CDR3 is built from 13 residues. Trimming removed 2 bases from V and 1 base from J, with 9 bases in between. Germline CDR1 reads DFQATT; CDR2 reads SNEGSKA (reference sequence). In nucleotides, the CDR3 is TGCAGTGCTAGACGGGGGTCTTCCTACGAGCAGTACTTC. Translation gives CSARRGSSYEQYF.

The sample holds many counts of this clonotype. The chain couples TRBV28 to TRBJ1-5; 7 nucleotides match TRBD1. The CDR3 is made up of 13 amino acids. The germline CDR1 and CDR2 sequences are MDHEN and SYDVKM. CDR3 region: CGPGGNSNQPQHF. The CDR3 DNA is TGTGGGCCAGGGGGGAATAGCAATCAGCCCCAGCATTTT.

This clonotype was seen repeatedly, ten times or more. The chain joins TRBV20-1 to TRBJ1-3; 7 bases line up with TRBD1. This CDR3 is built from 17 residues. Germline V CDR1 and CDR2: DFQATT, SNEGSKA (reference sequence). The V and J ends lost 5 bases and 2 bases, in that order; junction bases with no gene match: 15. The DNA for the CDR3 is TGCAGTGCTGACCCATCTTTCGACAGGGAGGCTGGAAACACCATATATTTT. Translating gives CSADPSFDREAGNTIYF.

The V gene is TRBV15, the J gene TRBJ2-4, with D possibly being TRBD1 (6 bases). V gave up 0 bases and J gave up 1 base, with 10 bases separating them. Germline loops: CDR1 LNHNV, CDR2 YYDKDF (reference sequence). The CDR3 runs 16 residues. The CDR3 coding sequence is TGTGCCACCAGCAGAGATTTTGACAGGGCCAAAAACATTCAGTACTTC. Amino acid sequence: CATSRDFDRAKNIQYF. The variable domain in full, with the rest retrieved from reference TRBV15 and TRBJ2-4, is DAMVIQNPRYQVTQFGKPVTLSCSQTLNHNVMYWYQQKSSQAPKLLFHYYDKDFNNEADTPDNFQSRRPNTSFCFLDIRSPGLGDTAMYLCATSRDFDRAKNIQYFGAGTRLSVL.

This clonotype was detected many times. The J gene is TRBJ2-7, the V gene TRBV28; 9 bases align to TRBD2. CDR1 and CDR2 from the germline V gene are MDHEN and SYDVKM. The trim removed 5 bases at V and 0 bases at J, leaving 8 bases unmatched. The CDR3 runs 16 residues. The CDR3 loop reads CASSLLAGFTSYEQYF. The CDR3, as DNA: TGTGCCAGCAGTCTTCTAGCGGGGTTTACCTCCTACGAGCAGTACTTC. Looking up the rest from reference TRBV28 and TRBJ2-7 gives the full variable domain: DVKVTQSSRYLVKRTGEKVFLECVQDMDHENMFWYRQDPGLGLRLIYFSYDVKMKEKGDIPEGYSVSREKKERFSLILESASTNQTSMYLCASSLLAGFTSYEQYFGPGTRLTVT.

This clonotype was seen many times. The chain combines TRBV12-3 or TRBV12-4 with TRBJ1-4; no reliable D call. Trimming left V 3 bases short and J 5 bases short, with 10 bases between. There are 14 residues in the CDR3. CDR3 coding DNA: TGTGCCAGCAGTTTCCGGCAGGAAAATGAAAAACTGTTTTTT. Protein: CASSFRQENEKLFF.

This clonotype has only a few counts. The genes are TRBV10-2 and TRBJ2-2; D is possibly TRBD2 (6 bases). This CDR3 contains 16 residues. Germline V gene lookup returns CDR1 WSHSY and CDR2 SAAADI. V lost 6 bases to trimming and J lost 3 bases, with 17 bases between them. The CDR3 DNA reads TGCGCCAGCAGCGACCCCAAAGGGAGGCACACCGGGGAGCTGTTTTTT. Its translation is CASSDPKGRHTGELFF.

Ten or more counts support this clonotype. The chain uses TRBV12-3 or TRBV12-4 and TRBJ2-7; D possibly corresponds to TRBD1 (6 bases). The CDR3 contains 15 residues. V lost 5 bases to trimming and J lost 0 bases, with 14 bases between them. The CDR3 DNA sequence: TGTGCCAGCAGTCCTGGACAGAAGTCCTCCTACGAGCAGTACTTC. Encoded protein: CASSPGQKSSYEQYF.

This clonotype has at least ten counts. The CDR3 DNA reads as TGTGCCAGCAGCTACGACAGGGGGCAAGCTTTCTTT. Translating gives CASSYDRGQAFF. The chain recombines TRBV7-3 with TRBJ1-1, with 10 bases lining up with TRBD1. Germline loops: CDR1 SGHTA, CDR2 FQGTGA. J lost 9 bases, V lost 4 bases, and 2 bases had no gene match. CDR3 size: 12 residues.

In this sample, this clonotype turned up many times. The chain couples TRBV20-1 to TRBJ2-3; 7 positions agree with TRBD2. Trimming cost V 3 bases and J 1 base; bases outside gene matches: 13. This CDR3 spans 17 amino acids. Germline V gene sequence: CDR1 DFQATT, CDR2 SNEGSKA (reference sequence). In DNA, the CDR3 is TGCAGTGCTAGTTCCGTGGGGGGGACTATAGGCACAGATACGCAGTATTTT. It is translated as CSASSVGGTIGTDTQYF.

This clonotype was counted many times. This chain links TRBV19 with TRBJ2-2; TRBD1 aligns across 10 bases. The CDR3 loop spans 14 amino acids. The germline gives CDR1 LNHDA, CDR2 SQIVND (reference sequence). The ends lost 8 bases at V and 2 bases at J; junction bases unmatched: 2. CDR3 amino acids: CASRTGGNTGELFF. The DNA of the CDR3 is TGTGCCAGTCGGACAGGGGGTAACACCGGGGAGCTGTTTTTT. Full variable domain (missing parts from reference TRBV19 and TRBJ2-2): DGGITQSPKYLFRKEGQNVTLSCEQNLNHDAMYWYRQDPGQGLRLIYYSQIVNDFQKGDIAEGYSVSREKKESFPLTVTSAQKNPTAFYLCASRTGGNTGELFFGEGSRLTVL.

In its sample, this clonotype was seen many times. The rearrangement uses TRBV18 and TRBJ1-5; D is ambiguous. The CDR3 totals 14 residues. Germline CDR1 KGHSH, CDR2 LQKENI. Trimming cost V 1 base and J 0 bases, with 4 bases left between them. CDR3 sequence reads: CASSPQGSNQPQHF. The CDR3 DNA reads TGTGCCAGCTCACCACAGGGTAGCAATCAGCCCCAGCATTTT.

The DNA of the CDR3 is TGCGCCAGCACAACAGGGGGGGGGGATACGCAGTATTTT. It yields the protein CASTTGGGDTQYF. The V and J genes are TRBV5-1 and TRBJ2-3; perhaps TRBD1 as D (8 bases). Germline CDR1 reads SGHRS; CDR2 reads YFSETQ. Deletions cut 6 bases from V and 6 bases from J, with 14 bases between. CDR3 length equals 13 residues.

Ten or more counts support this clonotype. This chain's CDR3 is CASSPLGLAGGVNEQFF. CDR3 coding DNA: TGTGCCAGCTCACCACTTGGACTAGCGGGGGGAGTCAATGAGCAGTTCTTC. This chain connects TRBV18 to TRBJ2-1; 14 bases match TRBD2. The CDR3 length is 17 residues. Germline CDR1 is KGHSH and CDR2 is LQKENI. After removal of 1 base from V and 6 bases from J, the junction contained 5 bases not matched to a gene.

The chain uses TRBV9 and TRBJ2-7; 8 nucleotides agree with TRBD1. This CDR3 has 16 amino acids. The ends lost 3 bases at V and 2 bases at J; junction bases unmatched: 10. The germline V gene encodes CDR1 SGDLS and CDR2 YYNGEE. CDR3 loop: CASSAGRDRITYEQYF. The CDR3 bases are TGTGCCAGCAGCGCGGGCCGGGACAGGATAACCTACGAGCAGTACTTC.

This clonotype showed up many times. The chain combines TRBV12-3 or TRBV12-4 with TRBJ1-1; D perhaps matches TRBD1 (5 bases). This CDR3 is 11 amino acids long. V was pared by 3 bases and J by 9 bases, with 8 bases between. The chain's CDR3 is CASSLRGQAFF. CDR3 nucleotide sequence: TGTGCCAGCAGTTTGAGGGGCCAAGCTTTCTTT.

This clonotype was seen repeatedly, ten times or more. The chain employs TRBV12-3 or TRBV12-4 and TRBJ2-7, with 9 nucleotides matching TRBD1. The length of the CDR3 is 15 residues. Germline trimming cut 5 bases from V and 5 bases from J; bases unmatched to any gene: 10. The CDR3 protein is CASSPGQGLSDEQYF. The CDR3 coding sequence is TGTGCCAGCAGTCCGGGACAGGGTTTGAGTGACGAGCAGTACTTC.

The chain is built from TRBV20-1 and TRBJ2-7; maybe TRBD1 (7 bases). Germline loops: CDR1 DFQATT, CDR2 SNEGSKA (reference sequence). CDR3 length equals 13 residues. V gave up 3 bases and J gave up 2 bases, with 11 bases separating them. The CDR3 nucleotides are TGCAGTGCTAGTTCCAGGGGGGCCTACGAGCAGTACTTC. Protein product: CSASSRGAYEQYF.

Many counts were recorded for this clonotype. This sequence joins TRBV2 and TRBJ1-1; D remains ambiguous. Germline V CDR1 and CDR2: SNHLY, FYNNEI. V lost 8 bases and J lost 8, with 15 bases in between. The CDR3 length is 12 residues. The CDR3 DNA is TGTGCCAGCGACCTGGGGTTGGGCGAAGCTTTCTTT. Protein: CASDLGLGEAFF.

This clonotype was seen many times. The limits of the CDR3 on the DNA are not certain, so only TCRdb's listed CDR3 is given. The chain uses TRBV29-1 and TRBJ2-2; the table's D call TRBD1 went unverified against the DNA. With termini counted, the CDR3 has 16 amino acids. Germline-derived CDR1 and CDR2 are SQVTM and ANQGSEA. CDR3 region: CSVDFRGGAVTGELFF.

As concerns this clonotype: A clone one base away is much larger, so this may be a read error. The V call is TRBV20-1, the J call TRBJ2-1; either TRBD1 or TRBD2 may supply D (6 bases each). The length of the CDR3 is 15 residues. CDR1 is DFQATT and CDR2 is SNEGSKA in the germline V gene (reference sequence). CDR3 sequence reads: CSARDTSGGDNEQLF. In nucleotides, the CDR3 is TGCAGTGCTAGAGATACGAGTGGCGGGGACAATGAGCAGCTCTTC.